This is a list of T cell receptor beta chains from one sample in a study of blood T cell repertoires in COVID-19. TCRdb's table, derived via immunoSEQ multiplex PCR, lists solely in-frame clones and lacks some. The sample holds 250,000 to 400,000 clones; around 88% are singletons and the top ten take under 2%. Sequencing was done on a sample of peripheral blood. These TCRs come from a woman aged 25 to 45 with COVID-19, enrolled during active disease. CDR3s include the opening cysteine and the closing phenylalanine or tryptophan. The D gene is left open where the match is weak. Clone size is shown for a subset of rows, as once, few, many or a class of expanded clone.

V gene	D gene	J gene	clone size	CDR3 protein	CDR3 DNA
TRBV2	TRBD1	TRBJ1-2	.	CASSEGDRDNYGYTF	TGTGCCAGCAGTGAGGGGGACAGGGACAACTATGGCTACACCTTC
TRBV27	.	TRBJ1-2	.	CASSSGVGGNGYTF	TGTGCCAGCAGTTCAGGAGTGGGGGGTAATGGCTACACCTTC
TRBV19	TRBD1	TRBJ1-4	.	CASSMTGVSIEKLFF	TGTGCCAGTAGTATGACAGGGGTGTCAATTGAAAAACTGTTTTTT
TRBV4-2	.	TRBJ1-2	.	CASSQHTRASGYTF	TGTGCCAGCAGCCAACATACCAGGGCGAGTGGCTACACCTTC
TRBV7-9	.	TRBJ2-5	.	CASSLASRGPQETQYF	TGTGCCAGCAGCTTAGCCTCGCGGGGGCCCCAAGAGACCCAGTACTTC
TRBV4-1	.	TRBJ2-2	.	CASSRTQGPGELFF	TGCGCCAGCAGCCGCACACAGGGCCCCGGGGAGCTGTTTTTT
TRBV7-2	.	TRBJ1-6	.	CASSFHRGGSPLHF	TGTGCCAGCAGCTTCCATCGGGGGGGTTCACCCCTCCACTTT
TRBV6-6	.	TRBJ1-1	.	CASTRQSTGNTEAFF	TGTGCCAGCACCAGGCAGTCTACCGGGAACACTGAAGCTTTCTTT
TRBV2	TRBD2	TRBJ2-2	once	CASSDSGGDLETGELFF	TGTGCCAGCAGTGATAGCGGGGGGGACCTCGAAACCGGGGAGCTGTTTTTT
TRBV28	.	TRBJ1-1	.	CASSFLVPNTEAFF	TGTGCCAGCAGTTTTCTAGTTCCGAACACTGAAGCTTTCTTT
TRBV7-3	TRBD1	TRBJ2-3	.	CASSYSGQGGDTQYF	TGTGCCAGCAGCTATTCAGGACAGGGAGGAGATACGCAGTATTTT
TRBV2	.	TRBJ2-2	.	CASTPGSTNTGELFF	TGTGCCTCCACCCCAGGGTCGACGAACACCGGGGAGCTGTTTTTT
TRBV2	TRBD1	TRBJ1-1	.	CASSRLRGANTEAFF	TGTGCCAGCAGTAGACTCAGGGGGGCGAACACTGAAGCTTTCTTT
TRBV11-3	.	TRBJ2-5	.	CASSLFTTTQYF	TGTGCCAGCAGCTTATTCACGACAACCCAGTACTTC
TRBV6-2/TRBV6-3	TRBD1	TRBJ2-7	.	CASSYTGTGGYEQYF	TGTGCCAGCAGTTACACCGGGACAGGGGGCTACGAGCAGTACTTC
TRBV10-2	TRBD1	TRBJ2-5	.	CASSDGQGTPETQYF	TGCGCCAGCAGTGATGGACAGGGAACTCCAGAGACCCAGTACTTC
TRBV27	TRBD1	TRBJ1-2	.	CASSRDRGPNYGYTF	TGTGCCAGCAGCCGTGACAGGGGCCCTAACTATGGCTACACCTTC
TRBV9	TRBD1	TRBJ2-7	.	CASSVGQGGYEQYF	TGTGCCAGCAGCGTTGGACAGGGGGGGTACGAGCAGTACTTC
TRBV7-8	.	TRBJ2-5	.	CASSLGLQETQYF	TGTGCCAGCAGCCTGGGACTTCAAGAGACCCAGTACTTC
TRBV4-2	.	TRBJ1-5	.	CASSQEAAPNQPQHF	TGTGCCAGCAGCCAAGAGGCGGCCCCCAATCAGCCCCAGCATTTT
TRBV4-2	.	TRBJ2-5	.	CASSQDTRQGQETQYF	TGTGCCAGCAGCCAAGACACCCGGCAGGGACAAGAGACCCAGTACTTC
TRBV7-2	.	TRBJ2-3	once	CASSLGLLARTDTQYF	TGTGCCAGCAGCTTAGGGTTGCTAGCGCGCACAGATACGCAGTATTTT
TRBV12-3/TRBV12-4	.	TRBJ2-1	.	CASSLAGGTIF	TGTGCCAGCAGTTTAGCAGGGGGAACAATCTTC
TRBV19	TRBD2	TRBJ2-1	.	CASSQLAGANNEQFF	TGTGCCAGTAGCCAACTAGCGGGGGCTAACAATGAGCAGTTCTTC
TRBV12-3/TRBV12-4	.	TRBJ1-4	.	CASSLGRGEKLFF	TGTGCCAGCAGTTTAGGCAGGGGAGAAAAACTGTTTTTT
TRBV7-2	.	TRBJ2-1	.	CASSPRSGRLYNEQFF	TGTGCCAGCAGCCCCCGAAGCGGCCGACTGTACAATGAGCAGTTCTTC
TRBV10-3	.	TRBJ1-3	.	CAISDSSGNTIYF	TGTGCCATCAGTGACAGTTCTGGAAACACCATATATTTT
TRBV6-2/TRBV6-3	TRBD2	TRBJ2-1	.	CASSWYDSGGANEQFF	TGTGCCAGCAGTTGGTACGACAGCGGGGGGGCCAATGAGCAGTTCTTC
TRBV28	TRBD1	TRBJ1-2	.	CASSLVGGYNYGYTF	TGTGCCAGCAGTTTAGTAGGGGGCTATAACTATGGCTACACCTTC
TRBV5-5	.	TRBJ1-5	once	CASSLNSNQPQHF	TGTGCCAGCAGCTTGAACAGTAATCAGCCCCAGCATTTT
TRBV5-8	TRBD2	TRBJ2-5	.	CASSLARTSAQETQYF	TGTGCCAGCAGCTTGGCTCGGACTAGCGCACAAGAGACCCAGTACTTC
TRBV27	TRBD1	TRBJ2-2	.	CASSLSPLTGVSGELFF	TGTGCCAGCAGTTTATCCCCCCTAACAGGGGTAAGCGGGGAGCTGTTTTTT
TRBV12-5	.	TRBJ1-2	once	CASPPGLWSGYTF	TGTGCTAGTCCACCGGGACTCTGGAGCGGCTACACCTTC
TRBV7-2	.	TRBJ2-3	.	CASSLVLATNTDTQYF	TGTGCCAGCAGCTTAGTCTTAGCGACTAACACAGATACGCAGTATTTT
TRBV11-2	TRBD1	TRBJ2-7	.	CASSLIGRGPHEQYF	TGTGCCAGCAGCTTAATTGGCAGGGGGCCCCACGAGCAGTACTTC
TRBV29-1	TRBD1	TRBJ1-1	.	CSVEDQGVWTTEAFF	TGCAGCGTTGAAGATCAGGGGGTGTGGACCACTGAAGCTTTCTTT
TRBV5-4	.	TRBJ2-3	.	CASSPPPPGDTQYF	TGTGCCAGCAGCCCTCCCCCACCCGGGGATACGCAGTATTTT
TRBV9	TRBD1	TRBJ1-2	.	CASSTWTGANYGYTF	TGTGCCAGCAGCACATGGACAGGGGCGAACTATGGCTACACCTTC
TRBV9	.	TRBJ2-1	.	CASSPQGGIYNEQFF	TGTGCCAGCAGTCCTCAGGGTGGGATCTACAATGAGCAGTTCTTC
TRBV4-1	TRBD2	TRBJ2-1	.	CASSQKERGHSSTYSYNEQFF	TGCGCCAGCAGCCAAAAGGAGCGGGGGCACTCGAGTACGTACTCCTACAATGAGCAGTTCTTC
TRBV6-5	TRBD1	TRBJ1-6	.	CASKTGSRDNSPLHF	TGTGCCAGCAAGACAGGGAGCAGGGATAATTCACCCCTCCACTTT
TRBV12-2	.	TRBJ1-2	.	CASHWEVPLYGYTF	TGTGCAAGTCACTGGGAGGTTCCCCTTTATGGCTACACCTTC
TRBV6-1	.	TRBJ1-4	.	CASSDSGVYEKLFF	TGTGCCAGCAGTGATTCAGGGGTTTATGAAAAACTGTTTTTT
TRBV3-1/TRBV3-2	.	TRBJ2-5	.	CASSQTKRLQETQYF	TGTGCCAGCAGCCAAACAAAGCGGCTCCAGGAGACCCAGTACTTC
TRBV10-1	.	TRBJ1-1	.	CASSESMTLNTEAFF	TGCGCCAGCAGTGAGTCGATGACTCTGAACACTGAAGCTTTCTTT
TRBV6-5	.	TRBJ2-5	.	CASSPRTRWETQYF	TGTGCCAGCAGTCCCAGGACACGATGGGAGACCCAGTACTTC
TRBV9	TRBD1	TRBJ2-3	.	CASSEGQGGTDTQYF	TGTGCCAGCAGCGAGGGACAGGGCGGCACAGATACGCAGTATTTT
TRBV4-1	.	TRBJ1-2	.	CASSQEKSRSGDYGYTF	TGCGCCAGCAGCCAAGAAAAGTCAAGGTCGGGGGACTATGGCTACACCTTC
TRBV6-5	.	TRBJ2-6	.	CASRVGGSGANVLTF	TGTGCCAGCAGGGTAGGGGGCTCTGGGGCCAACGTCCTGACTTTC